The next 5 T cell receptor beta chains were all read from a single sample in a study of blood T cell repertoires in COVID-19. Method: immunoSEQ multiplex PCR; TCRdb's copy keeps in-frame clones and lacks some. Of fewer than 60,000 clones in the sample, roughly 88% were seen once. Material: peripheral blood. The source of these receptors is a human donor in a cohort sampled during active COVID-19.

This clone was detected a few times. The chain joins TRBV7-9 to TRBJ2-1, with D hard to call. CDR3 size: 15 residues. V was pared by 2 bases and J by 0 bases, with 8 bases between. In germline, CDR1 is SEHNR, CDR2 FQNEAQ (reference sequence). The CDR3 region has the DNA TGTGCCAGCAGCTTAACTGAAAGCTCCTACAATGAGCAGTTCTTC. This sequence encodes CASSLTESSYNEQFF. The variable domain in full, completed from reference TRBV7-9 and TRBJ2-1, reads DTGVSQNPRHKITKRGQNVTFRCDPISEHNRLYWYRQTLGQGPEFLTYFQNEAQLEKSRLLSDRFSAERPKGSFSTLEIQRTEQGDSAMYLCASSLTESSYNEQFFGPGTRLTVL.

The V call is TRBV28, the J call TRBJ2-7; D unclear. V lost 3 bases and J lost 0, with 6 bases in between. Germline loops: CDR1 MDHEN, CDR2 SYDVKM. The CDR3 is 13 residues long. CDR3 nucleotide sequence: TGTGCCAGCAGTTTCGGCGGCTCCTACGAGCAGTACTTC. It encodes CASSFGGSYEQYF.

The chain links TRBV28 to TRBJ2-3, with D maybe TRBD1 (5 bases). Trimming took 1 base from V and 2 from J, leaving 7 bases between them. This CDR3 is built from 14 residues. Per the germline V gene, CDR1 is MDHEN and CDR2 is SYDVKM. The CDR3 here is CASSLFRATDTQYF. The CDR3 nucleotides are TGTGCCAGCAGTTTATTCAGGGCCACAGATACGCAGTATTTT.

As DNA, the CDR3 is TGTGCCAGCTCACCCCCAGGGAGGGGGCAAGAGACCCAGTACTTC. Encoded protein: CASSPPGRGQETQYF. The chain carries TRBV18 and TRBJ2-5, with D perhaps TRBD2 (7 bases). The CDR3 has 15 residues. V was pared by 3 bases and J by 2 bases, with 13 bases between. Germline assignment: CDR1 KGHSH and CDR2 LQKENI.

V usage is TRBV5-4 and J usage is TRBJ2-5, with D maybe TRBD2 (6 bases). Germline loops: CDR1 SGHNT, CDR2 YYREEE (reference sequence). The V and J ends lost 2 bases and 0 bases respectively, with 11 bases between them. This CDR3 region has 15 residues. The CDR3 is CASSFRDWYQETQYF. CDR3 DNA sequence: TGTGCCAGCAGCTTCCGGGACTGGTACCAAGAGACCCAGTACTTC.